What follows are 20 T cell receptor beta chains derived from one specimen sequenced in a study of blood T cell repertoires in COVID-19. Data came from immunoSEQ multiplex PCR; TCRdb stores just in-frame clones and leaves some out. The sample records under 200,000 clones, about nine tenths being singletons. Sequenced: peripheral blood. The receptor source for this set is an older woman who had recovered from COVID-19.

The DNA for the CDR3 is TGTGCCAGCAGTGACCAGACAGGGGGCGGAAACACCATATATTTT. It codes for CASSDQTGGGNTIYF. The chain is built from TRBV6-1 and TRBJ1-3, with TRBD1 identical over 10 bases. Germline values: CDR1 MNHNS, CDR2 SASEGT. After removal of 3 bases from V and 4 bases from J, the junction contained 3 bases not matched to a gene. CDR3 size: 15 residues.

CDR3: CAIRGAFNQPQHF. The CDR3 DNA is TGTGCCATCAGGGGGGCCTTCAATCAGCCCCAGCATTTT. The rearrangement uses TRBV10-3 and TRBJ1-5; tentatively, D is TRBD1 (6 bases). The CDR3 loop spans 13 amino acids. V lost 6 bases, J lost 3 bases, and 9 bases lay in between. Germline V gene lookup returns CDR1 ENHRY and CDR2 SYGVKD.

Here the CDR3 DNA reads TGTGCCAGCAGTGAAGGGCAGGGCCCAACTGAAGCTTTCTTT. This sequence encodes CASSEGQGPTEAFF. The chain links TRBV6-1 to TRBJ1-1, with a possible D match to TRBD1 (5 bases). Between the trimmed V and J ends, which lost 1 base and 5 bases, there was a span of 11 bases. The CDR3 is 14 amino acids. Germline V gene lookup returns CDR1 MNHNS and CDR2 SASEGT.

V is TRBV11-2 and J is TRBJ2-3; maybe TRBD2 (6 bases). V dropped 2 bases and J dropped 3 bases, with 12 bases sitting between them. CDR1 is SGHAT and CDR2 is FQNNGV in the germline V gene. The CDR3 extends over 15 amino acids. For the CDR3, the DNA is TGTGCCAGCAGCTTAAGACTAGATTTTACAGATACGCAGTATTTT. Protein product: CASSLRLDFTDTQYF.

The chain links TRBV6-4 to TRBJ1-2; TRBD1 aligns across 10 bases. Trimming cost V 9 bases and J 7 bases; bases outside gene matches: 8. The CDR3 is 13 residues long. The germline V gene has CDR1 MRHNA and CDR2 SNTAGT. This CDR3 reads CARQTGGEGGYTF. Here the CDR3 DNA reads TGTGCCAGACAGACAGGGGGCGAAGGTGGCTACACCTTC.

The chain is built from TRBV29-1 and TRBJ2-5; D is possibly TRBD2 (6 bases). The V end lost 7 bases, the J end lost 3 bases, and 12 bases lay between the germline ends. There are 12 residues in the CDR3. Looked up from germline, CDR1 is SQVTM and CDR2 is ANQGSEA. CDR3: CSGAGPKETQYF. The DNA of the CDR3 is TGCAGCGGAGCGGGTCCTAAAGAGACCCAGTACTTC.

This chain links TRBV30 with TRBJ2-3; D uncertain. Trimming cost V 4 bases and J 0 bases, with 8 bases left between them. Germline V gene data show CDR1 as GTSNPN and CDR2 as SVGIG (reference sequence). The CDR3 loop spans 13 amino acids. The CDR3 nucleotides read TGTGCCTGGACCAGACTTAGCACAGATACGCAGTATTTT. Residues: CAWTRLSTDTQYF.

This chain links TRBV6-1 with TRBJ1-2; 7 positions agree with TRBD1. CDR3 length: 16 amino acids. CDR1 is MNHNS, CDR2 SASEGT, per germline. V lost 2 bases and J lost 0; bases outside the gene matches: 6. CDR3 residues: CASSEYGTGANYGYTF. CDR3 DNA: TGTGCCAGCAGTGAATACGGAACAGGGGCTAACTATGGCTACACCTTC.

The chain is built from TRBV9 and TRBJ2-7; TRBD2 matches at 10 bases. The length of the CDR3 is 15 residues. Germline assignment: CDR1 SGDLS and CDR2 YYNGEE. The trim removed 2 bases at V and 2 bases at J, leaving 4 bases unmatched. In nucleotides, the CDR3 is TGTGCCAGCAGCGTGGAAAGCGGGGGGGCCTACGAGCAGTACTTC. Translated: CASSVESGGAYEQYF.

V and J are TRBV25-1 and TRBJ1-1; TRBD1 aligns across 10 bases. The length of the CDR3 is 16 residues. V dropped 3 bases and J dropped 1; count of bases not matched to a gene: 5. Germline V gives CDR1 MGHDK, CDR2 SYGVNS. CDR3 region: CASSERQGAQNTEAFF. The CDR3, as DNA: TGTGCCAGCAGTGAGCGACAGGGGGCGCAGAACACTGAAGCTTTCTTT.

V is TRBV9 and J is TRBJ1-3, with 7 bases fitting TRBD1. CDR1 is SGDLS and CDR2 is YYNGEE in the germline V gene. The junction had 5 bases not matched to a gene; V was cut back by 0 bases and J by 2 bases. CDR3 length: 16 amino acids. The CDR3, as DNA: TGTGCCAGCAGCGTAGGCTGGGACAGCCCTGGAAACACCATATATTTT. It yields the protein CASSVGWDSPGNTIYF.

The chain carries TRBV19 and TRBJ1-2; the match to TRBD1 covers 8 bases. This CDR3 comprises 12 residues. V shed 8 bases and J 6 bases; nucleotides not matched to a gene: 5. Germline V CDR1 and CDR2: LNHDA, SQIVND (reference sequence). CDR3 nucleotides: TGTGCCAGTTATCAGGGGGCGAATGGCTACACCTTC. It translates to CASYQGANGYTF.

The chain carries TRBV27 and TRBJ2-7; 8 bases match TRBD1. This CDR3 comprises 13 residues. Unmatched junction bases numbered 4, after V lost 5 bases and J lost 4 bases. The germline V gene has CDR1 MNHEY and CDR2 SMNVEV (reference sequence). The CDR3 DNA sequence: TGTGCCAGCAGTAGGACAGGGAGATACGAGCAGTACTTC. Translation gives CASSRTGRYEQYF.

The chain joins TRBV3-1 (or the pseudogene TRBV3-2) to TRBJ1-3; a possible D gene is TRBD1 (6 bases). The CDR3 totals 17 residues. V dropped 0 bases and J dropped 2 bases, with 14 bases sitting between them. Germline CDR1 and CDR2: LGHDT and YNNKEL (reference sequence). CDR3 coding DNA: TGTGCCAGCAGCCAAGAGGCGTCCAGGGGAGCTGGAAACACCATATATTTT. Residues: CASSQEASRGAGNTIYF.

The V and J genes are TRBV5-6 and TRBJ1-2; D uncertain. V was cut by 4 bases and J by 4 bases, with 11 bases left in between. The length of the CDR3 is 13 residues. Germline V gene data show CDR1 as SGHDT and CDR2 as YYEEEE. This CDR3 reads CASSPGLTYGYTF. CDR3 bases: TGTGCCAGCAGCCCAGGACTGACCTATGGCTACACCTTC.

V usage is TRBV4-2 and J usage is TRBJ2-6; a weak D match, TRBD2 (6 bases). Trimming stripped 7 bases from V and 0 bases from J, with 16 bases between. The germline gives CDR1 LGHNA, CDR2 YNFKEQ. CDR3 size: 17 residues. CDR3 residues: CASTLNGGSSGANVLTF. As DNA, the CDR3 is TGTGCCAGCACCCTAAATGGGGGGTCCTCTGGGGCCAACGTCCTGACTTTC.

The chain combines TRBV4-3 with TRBJ1-5; no reliable D call. CDR3 length equals 13 residues. Germline lookup yields CDR1 LGHNA and CDR2 YSLEER. Trimming cost V 4 bases and J 7 bases, with 11 bases left between them. The CDR3 reads CASSLRGGQPQHF. The CDR3 nucleotides are TGCGCCAGCAGCCTACGGGGAGGCCAGCCCCAGCATTTT.

The chain employs TRBV7-3 and TRBJ2-5, with a weak D call TRBD1 (6 bases). Germline CDR1 SGHTA, CDR2 FQGTGA. V was shortened by 5 bases and J by 3 bases, with 10 bases between the two germline ends. This CDR3 spans 13 amino acids. DNA of the CDR3: TGTGCCAGCAGCAGCCGGGACAAAGAGACCCAGTACTTC. It codes for CASSSRDKETQYF.

The rearrangement links TRBV2 to TRBJ2-7; perhaps TRBD1 as D (6 bases). V was clipped by 5 bases and J by 6 bases, with 11 bases between them. The germline V gene has CDR1 SNHLY and CDR2 FYNNEI. This CDR3 contains 12 residues. The CDR3 DNA is TGTGCCAGCAGTACAACAGGGCGCGAGCAGTACTTC. Translated: CASSTTGREQYF.

This clone showed up just a few times. This chain connects TRBV19 to TRBJ1-5; TRBD1 matches 9 bases. Trimming at V came to 7 bases and at J to 0 bases, leaving 10 bases not matched to a gene. The CDR3 length is 17 residues. Germline CDR1 reads LNHDA; CDR2 reads SQIVND (reference sequence). CDR3 in DNA: TGTGCCAGTAAGGGGACAGGGCTCGAGAATAGCAATCAGCCCCAGCATTTT. Amino acids: CASKGTGLENSNQPQHF.